Below are 18 T cell receptor beta chains sequenced from a single sample in a study of blood T cell repertoires in COVID-19. The table came from immunoSEQ multiplex PCR; TCRdb's copy has only in-frame clones and leaves some out. Among some 210,000 clones listed, approximately 80% were seen once. Sequenced material: PBMCs or T cells enriched from blood (not recorded which). The receptors were gathered from a man aged 30 to 39 with acute COVID-19.

This clone was recorded once. The chain employs TRBV19 and TRBJ1-1; perhaps TRBD1 as D (5 bases). This CDR3 comprises 13 residues. V lost 3 bases, J lost 7 bases, and 12 bases lay in between. Germline assignment: CDR1 LNHDA and CDR2 SQIVND (reference sequence). CDR3 DNA: TGTGCCAGTAGTATCCCGGGGGGGGTTGAAGCTTTCTTT. Residues: CASSIPGGVEAFF.

V and J are TRBV5-5 and TRBJ2-7; D is possibly TRBD1 (7 bases). The CDR3 covers 14 residues. V lost 0 bases and J lost 9, with 16 bases in between. Germline assignment: CDR1 SGHKS and CDR2 YYEKEE (reference sequence). The CDR3 DNA follows: TGTGCCAGCAGCTTGGAGACAGGGTTCGGGGGGCAGTACTTC. It encodes CASSLETGFGGQYF.

This chain uses TRBV27 with TRBJ1-2; 10 nucleotides line up with TRBD1. The V and J ends lost 2 bases and 8 bases, in that order; junction bases with no gene match: 8. Germline lookup yields CDR1 MNHEY and CDR2 SMNVEV (reference sequence). The CDR3 consists of 15 residues. The CDR3, as DNA: TGTGCCAGCAGTTTACTGGGACAGGGGCTTCGGGGCTACACCTTC. It encodes CASSLLGQGLRGYTF.

The chain employs TRBV18 and TRBJ1-2; 8 bases agree with TRBD1. The CDR3 has 15 residues. Germline-derived CDR1 and CDR2 are KGHSH and LQKENI. V was clipped by 3 bases and J by 4 bases; unmatched bases: 7. For the CDR3, the DNA is TGTGCCAGCTCACCGCTGGGACAGGAACTCTATGGCTACACCTTC. Its translation: CASSPLGQELYGYTF.

The chain combines TRBV6-5 with TRBJ1-2; 10 bases are shared with TRBD1. The germline V gene encodes CDR1 MNHEY and CDR2 SVGAGI. This CDR3 has 14 residues. The J segment lost 2 bases and the V segment lost 9 bases, leaving 6 bases of the junction unmatched. CDR3 sequence (DNA): TGTGCCAGTGTACCGGGACAGGGGAACTATGGCTACACCTTC. Its translation is CASVPGQGNYGYTF.

The rearrangement links TRBV7-3 to TRBJ2-1; 7 nucleotides agree with TRBD2. Trimming took 5 bases from V and 8 from J; bases not matched to a gene: 12. The CDR3 is made up of 15 amino acids. Germline-derived CDR1 and CDR2 are SGHTA and FQGTGA. The CDR3 DNA is TGTGCCAGCAGCCACTCGGGACTAACCCTTGATGAGCAGTTCTTC. Translation gives CASSHSGLTLDEQFF.

This clone occurred many times. V usage is TRBV5-4 and J usage is TRBJ1-2; maybe TRBD1 (5 bases). The CDR3 loop spans 14 amino acids. Germline V lookup: CDR1 SGHNT, CDR2 YYREEE (reference sequence). The V end lost 4 bases, the J end lost 6 bases, and 16 bases lay between the germline ends. The CDR3 bases are TGTGCCAGCAGCGATTCCGGGACTAGGGATGGCTACACCTTC. Its translation is CASSDSGTRDGYTF.

The J gene is TRBJ1-6, the V gene TRBV12-3 or TRBV12-4; D perhaps matches TRBD1 (5 bases). V dropped 5 bases and J dropped 5 bases, with 7 bases sitting between them. This CDR3 is 13 amino acids long. Written as DNA, the CDR3 is TGTGCCAGCAGTCGACAGAATAATTCACCCCTCCACTTT. This codes for CASSRQNNSPLHF.

This clone occurred once. The chain employs TRBV28 and TRBJ1-2; D perhaps matches TRBD1 (5 bases). The CDR3 is 13 amino acids. Germline V gives CDR1 MDHEN, CDR2 SYDVKM. The ends were cut back, 7 bases at V and 8 bases at J, with 17 bases in the middle. CDR3 residues: CASIPGRAGGYTF. Written as DNA, the CDR3 is TGTGCCAGCATCCCCGGGAGGGCAGGGGGCTACACCTTC.

The chain carries TRBV7-3 and TRBJ1-6, with TRBD1 as a possible D gene (5 bases). V was shortened by 1 base and J by 10 bases, with 14 bases between the two germline ends. The germline gives CDR1 SGHTA, CDR2 FQGTGA. This CDR3 spans 15 amino acids. The CDR3 here is CASSLSSGLESPLHF. Written as DNA, the CDR3 is TGTGCCAGCAGCTTAAGTTCAGGGTTGGAGTCACCCCTCCACTTT.

This sequence joins TRBV4-1 and TRBJ2-5, with unresolved D. Deletions cut 4 bases from V and 4 bases from J, with 10 bases between. The CDR3 consists of 13 residues. CDR1 is MGHRA, CDR2 YSYEKL, per germline. CDR3 nucleotide sequence: TGCGCCAGCAGCCTTTTAACGGGAGAGACCCAGTACTTC. This gives the protein CASSLLTGETQYF.

The rearrangement uses TRBV2 and TRBJ1-5, with TRBD1 matching over 7 bases. There are 14 residues in the CDR3. With 6 bases clipped from V and 9 bases from J, the junction kept 11 bases outside the gene matches. In germline, CDR1 is SNHLY, CDR2 FYNNEI. CDR3 region: CASRGEQGQPPQHF. The CDR3 region has the DNA TGTGCCAGCAGAGGCGAACAGGGGCAGCCGCCCCAGCATTTT.

V gene TRBV10-3 combines with J gene TRBJ1-1, with TRBD1 matching 9 bases. CDR3 length: 14 residues. Germline V lookup: CDR1 ENHRY, CDR2 SYGVKD. The V gene end was trimmed by 5 bases and the J gene end by 1 base; junction bases not matched to a gene: 2. Written as DNA, the CDR3 is TGTGCCATCAGTCAGGACAGGGGGAACACTGAAGCTTTCTTT. Its translation: CAISQDRGNTEAFF.

This sequence joins TRBV2 and TRBJ2-7; 8 bases are a match to TRBD2. Germline CDR1 and CDR2: SNHLY and FYNNEI. The trim removed 1 base at V and 0 bases at J, leaving 5 bases unmatched. The CDR3 length is 16 residues. CDR3 amino acids: CASSEELSGGSYEQYF. CDR3 DNA: TGTGCCAGCAGTGAAGAATTAAGCGGGGGCTCCTACGAGCAGTACTTC. Drawing the rest from reference TRBV2 and TRBJ2-7, the complete variable domain is EPEVTQTPSHQVTQMGQEVILRCVPISNHLYFYWYRQILGQKVEFLVSFYNNEISEKSEIFDDQFSVERPDGSNFTLKIRSTKLEDSAMYFCASSEELSGGSYEQYFGPGTRLTVT.

This clone has only a few counts. The chain carries TRBV6-1 and TRBJ1-1, with D maybe TRBD1 (6 bases). CDR3 length: 14 amino acids. V was trimmed by 2 bases and J by 4 bases, leaving 11 bases between them. Looked up from germline, CDR1 is MNHNS and CDR2 is SASEGT. The CDR3 here is CASSELQGSTEAFF. CDR3 nucleotide sequence: TGTGCCAGCAGTGAACTACAGGGCAGCACTGAAGCTTTCTTT.

V gene TRBV18 combines with J gene TRBJ1-6, with 8 bases identical to TRBD1. The CDR3 covers 15 residues. The germline V gene has CDR1 KGHSH and CDR2 LQKENI. J was trimmed by 7 bases and V by 3 bases; bases with no gene match: 5. In nucleotides, the CDR3 is TGTGCCAGCTCACCGGGGAGGGACAGGAATTCACCCCTCCACTTT. Its translation is CASSPGRDRNSPLHF.

The chain joins TRBV19 to TRBJ1-5; TRBD1 matches at 9 bases. The V gene end was trimmed by 9 bases and the J gene end by 2 bases; junction bases not matched to a gene: 8. This CDR3 spans 15 amino acids. The germline V gene has CDR1 LNHDA and CDR2 SQIVND (reference sequence). The CDR3 region has the DNA TGTGCCAGCCACAGGGACAGGGTGGGCAATCAGCCCCAGCATTTT. The encoded protein is CASHRDRVGNQPQHF.

The J gene is TRBJ2-3, the V gene TRBV11-2, with D perhaps TRBD1 (5 bases). Germline lookup yields CDR1 SGHAT and CDR2 FQNNGV. This CDR3 has 13 amino acids. The V and J ends lost 1 base and 6 bases respectively, with 8 bases between them. DNA of the CDR3: TGTGCCAGCAGCTTAGCAGGGCCCGATACGCAGTATTTT. Residues: CASSLAGPDTQYF.